This TCR beta chain was obtained from a study of cytomegalovirus exposure and HLA in healthy donors. Primers for the PCR totalled 60 Vbeta and 13 Jbeta. Only in-frame clones appear in the TCRdb table, and some are missing; sequencing was by immunoSEQ multiplex PCR. The top ten clones hold about 1.2% of a sample with 200,000 to 250,000 clones, over 65% of them seen once. The CDR3 covers 12 residues. The junction had 1 base not matched to a gene; V was cut back by 5 bases and J by 2 bases. CDR1 and CDR2 from the germline V gene are GTSNPN and SVGIG (reference sequence). Broader study findings: For most subjects, TCR beta sequences were reported to predict HLA-A and HLA-B alleles with accuracy.

In this sample, this clone turned up a few times. Antigen specificity is unknown. This sequence was found in a human donor in good health. Material: PBMCs. The chain combines TRBV30 with TRBJ2-7, with 9 nucleotides matching TRBD1. The CDR3 reads CAWDRGTYEQYF. The CDR3 region has the DNA TGTGCCTGGGACAGGGGGACCTACGAGCAGTACTTC.